Following are 10 T cell receptor beta chains from one sample sequenced in a study of early T cells in non-severe SARS-CoV-2 infection. MiXCR was run by TCRdb on the 5' RACE reads, yielding one entry per CDR3 protein. The repertoire holds roughly 26,000 distinct CDR3 sequences, with about 4% as singletons. The sample comprised whole blood. The receptor source for this set is an adult who was a healthcare worker with PCR-confirmed SARS-CoV-2 infection or an uninfected control (not recorded which).

At least ten counts were recorded for this clonotype. The rearrangement joins TRBV3-1 to TRBJ2-7; tentative D call: TRBD2 (5 bases). The germline V and J ends were trimmed by 1 base and 4 bases, with 8 bases remaining between them. The CDR3 is made up of 13 amino acids. The germline V gene has CDR1 LGHDT and CDR2 YNNKEL (reference sequence). The CDR3 here is CASSQGEGYEQYF. CDR3 coding DNA: TGTGCCAGCAGCCAAGGAGAGGGTTACGAGCAGTACTTC.

This clonotype was found many times. This chain uses TRBV29-1 with TRBJ2-5; D is unclear. Germline values: CDR1 SQVTM, CDR2 ANQGSEA. The CDR3 is 13 amino acids. V was clipped by 2 bases and J by 1 base, with 8 bases between them. The CDR3 here is CSVEPNVQETQYF. CDR3 bases: TGCAGCGTTGAACCGAACGTCCAAGAGACCCAGTACTTC.

The chain joins TRBV20-1 to TRBJ1-2, with D possibly matching TRBD1 (6 bases). CDR3 length: 12 residues. Germline assignment: CDR1 DFQATT and CDR2 SNEGSKA (reference sequence). Trimming cost V 4 bases and J 2 bases, with 8 bases left between them. The CDR3 DNA is TGCAGTGCTATCACAGGGAACTATGGCTACACCTTC. This gives the protein CSAITGNYGYTF.

This chain links TRBV27 with TRBJ1-4; unclear D gene. Trimming pared 3 bases from V and 4 bases from J, leaving 12 bases between. Per germline, CDR1 MNHEY and CDR2 SMNVEV (reference sequence). This CDR3 has 15 residues. The CDR3 reads CASSLGRLGNEKLFF. The CDR3 region has the DNA TGTGCCAGCAGTTTGGGTCGGCTGGGTAATGAAAAACTGTTTTTT.

This clonotype was seen at least ten times. This chain joins TRBV20-1 and TRBJ1-2; D is ambiguous. The CDR3 spans 13 residues. Germline V gives CDR1 DFQATT, CDR2 SNEGSKA (reference sequence). V was clipped by 0 bases and J by 5 bases, with 10 bases between them. CDR3 loop: CSAREESAYGYTF. CDR3 DNA sequence: TGCAGTGCTAGAGAGGAGTCTGCATATGGCTACACCTTC.

The gene calls are TRBV6-4 and TRBJ2-1, with TRBD2 matching over 8 bases. The CDR3 has 16 residues. With V trimmed by 7 bases and J by 7 bases, 15 bases remained unmatched. The germline V gene has CDR1 MRHNA and CDR2 SNTAGT. The CDR3 DNA is TGTGCCAGCACCCCTTCAGGGCCAGCGGGAGTAAATGAGCAGTTCTTC. Translated, it gives CASTPSGPAGVNEQFF.

This clonotype occurred many times. The rearrangement uses TRBV7-3 and TRBJ2-1; D call uncertain. Germline CDR1 reads SGHTA; CDR2 reads FQGTGA. Trimming took off 5 bases at V and 0 bases at J, with 11 bases between the two ends. CDR3 length: 15 residues. The CDR3 loop is CASSNSYSSYNEQFF. CDR3 DNA: TGTGCCAGCAGCAACAGCTACAGCTCCTACAATGAGCAGTTCTTC.

The sample holds many counts of this clonotype. CDR3 loop: CASSPGPARSGANVLTF. In DNA, the CDR3 is TGCGCCAGCAGCCCCGGTCCTGCTCGCTCTGGGGCCAACGTCCTGACTTTC. The V and J genes are TRBV5-1 and TRBJ2-6; unclear D gene. Germline loops: CDR1 SGHRS, CDR2 YFSETQ. V lost 4 bases, J lost 0 bases, and 14 bases lay in between. CDR3 length equals 17 residues.

This clonotype was found a few times. The chain employs TRBV20-1 and TRBJ2-7; TRBD2 aligns across 10 bases. CDR3 length: 13 amino acids. Germline V CDR1 and CDR2: DFQATT, SNEGSKA (reference sequence). The CDR3, as DNA: TGCAGAGCATCTAGCGGGAGTTACTACGAGCAGTACTTC. Its translation: CRASSGSYYEQYF.

This clonotype was observed many times. The chain is built from TRBV10-3 and TRBJ2-3; 10 bases agree with TRBD2. The junction had 2 bases not matched to a gene; V was cut back by 2 bases and J by 3 bases. The CDR3 runs 15 residues. Germline values: CDR1 ENHRY, CDR2 SYGVKD. CDR3 bases: TGTGCCATCAGTGAGGGACTAGCGGCGACAGATACGCAGTATTTT. Protein sequence: CAISEGLAATDTQYF.